This T cell receptor (beta chain) was sequenced during a study of regulatory T cells in long-lasting Graves disease. Whole-study findings and limits: Authors noted too few samples as a limitation. Persistent disease exhibited a predilection for TRBV28, TRBJ1-2 and TRBJ2-5.

Regarding time point: persistent/refractory GD, antithyroid drugs over 5 years with positive TRAb. Generation of the TCR library employed RNA extracted from PBMCs. TCR beta libraries were built with iRepertoire HTBI primers and Arm-PCR of CDR3 regions. Authors' processing steps: Taken together, the samples had 55 to 65 TRBV and more than 12 TRBJ segments identified. Using its own MiXCR run on the multiplex PCR reads, TCRdb lists one record per CDR3 protein. TCRdb's processing, not the authors', yielded these V and J calls. The table includes some 370,000 distinct CDR3 sequences, approximately 25% detected once. Trimming took off 4 bases at V and 7 bases at J, with 17 bases between the two ends. This CDR3 is 14 amino acids long. Per germline, CDR1 SGHVS and CDR2 FQNEAQ. In this sample, this clonotype turned up many times. Its antigen is not identified.

The V gene is TRBV7-8, the J gene TRBJ2-7; D is perhaps TRBD1 or TRBD2 (5 bases each). This specimen consisted of peripheral blood mononuclear cells (PBMCs), obtained when the disease was refractory, from a patient treated with antithyroid drugs. This receptor was obtained from a woman in her 40s with Graves disease. In DNA, the CDR3 is TGTGCCAGCAGCTACCGGGACCTAAGTCGGGAGCAGTACTTC. It is translated as CASSYRDLSREQYF.